This is a list of T cell receptor beta chains from one sample in a study of blood T cell repertoires in COVID-19. The table came from immunoSEQ multiplex PCR; TCRdb's copy has only in-frame clones and leaves some out. The sample lists around 130,000 clones, 70% to 90% seen once, with 2.3% in the top ten. The sequencing sample was made of PBMCs or T cells enriched from blood (not recorded which). These receptors were taken from a woman aged 45-65 years who had recovered from COVID-19. CDR3s include the opening cysteine and the closing phenylalanine or tryptophan. D genes are given only for firm matches. A row's size may be missing; if present it is once, few, many or a size class.

J,length,size,D,V,CDR3,DNA
TRBJ1-2,15,.,TRBD1,TRBV6-6,CASSYRDSLNYGYTF,TGTGCCAGCAGTTACCGGGACAGCCTGAACTATGGCTACACCTTC
TRBJ1-1,12,.,.,TRBV7-2,CASRFGSTEAFF,TGTGCCAGCAGATTTGGCAGCACTGAAGCTTTCTTT
TRBJ2-3,14,once,.,TRBV11-2,CASSWGGAGDTQYF,TGTGCCAGCAGCTGGGGGGGGGCAGGAGATACGCAGTATTTT
TRBJ1-2,14,.,TRBD1,TRBV10-3,CAIRLLLTGGGYTF,TGTGCCATCAGACTACTTCTAACAGGGGGCGGCTACACCTTC
TRBJ1-2,13,.,.,TRBV5-1,CASSLELRYGYTF,TGCGCCAGCAGCTTGGAACTCCGCTATGGCTACACCTTC
TRBJ2-2,17,.,TRBD1,TRBV5-1,CASSFQGATTNTGELFF,TGCGCCAGCAGCTTTCAGGGGGCGACTACGAACACCGGGGAGCTGTTTTTT
TRBJ1-6,16,.,.,TRBV19,CASSTYRDHYNSPLHF,TGTGCCAGTAGTACATACAGGGATCACTATAATTCACCCCTCCACTTT
TRBJ2-6,17,.,.,TRBV21-1,CASASPQGKREANVLTF,TGTGCCAGCGCGTCCCCCCAGGGGAAACGCGAGGCCAACGTCCTGACTTTC
TRBJ2-7,15,once,TRBD2,TRBV9,CASSAGTSGSYEQYF,TGTGCCAGCAGCGCGGGGACTAGCGGGTCCTACGAGCAGTACTTC
TRBJ2-7,13,.,.,TRBV10-3,CAISENAVYEQYF,TGTGCCATCAGTGAAAATGCGGTCTACGAGCAGTACTTC
TRBJ2-7,14,.,.,TRBV18,CASSTPQPPYEQYF,TGTGCCAGCTCAACTCCACAGCCCCCCTACGAGCAGTACTTC
TRBJ1-1,15,.,TRBD1,TRBV3-1/TRBV3-2,CASSHAGTDKHEAFF,TGTGCCAGCAGCCATGCCGGGACAGACAAGCATGAAGCTTTCTTT
TRBJ2-7,14,.,.,TRBV5-1,CASWPGPGAYEQYF,TGCGCCAGCTGGCCTGGCCCGGGAGCCTACGAGCAGTACTTC
TRBJ2-7,13,.,.,TRBV10-3,CAISGQINYEQYF,TGTGCCATCAGTGGGCAGATAAACTACGAGCAGTACTTC
TRBJ2-1,12,.,.,TRBV5-1,CASSPPGDGQFF,TGCGCCAGCAGCCCGCCGGGAGATGGGCAGTTCTTC
TRBJ2-3,14,.,.,TRBV5-1,CASIANRGTDTQYF,TGCGCCAGCATCGCTAACAGGGGCACAGATACGCAGTATTTT
TRBJ2-2,15,.,.,TRBV14,CASSPPGVNTGELFF,TGTGCCAGCAGCCCCCCGGGGGTGAACACCGGGGAGCTGTTTTTT
TRBJ2-5,15,.,TRBD2,TRBV5-4,CASSHVGGNQETQYF,TGTGCCAGCAGCCATGTGGGAGGGAACCAAGAGACCCAGTACTTC
TRBJ2-7,15,.,.,TRBV4-3,CASSQDVLSSYEQYF,TGCGCCAGCAGCCAAGACGTCCTGAGCTCCTACGAGCAGTACTTC
TRBJ1-6,18,few,.,TRBV7-2,CASSLARDTSGSSSPLHF,TGTGCCAGCAGCTTAGCACGGGACACCAGCGGGAGTAGTTCACCCCTCCACTTT
TRBJ2-7,16,once,.,TRBV4-3,CASSQDRDIASYEQYF,TGCGCCAGCAGCCAAGATCGTGACATCGCCTCCTACGAGCAGTACTTC
TRBJ1-1,15,.,TRBD1,TRBV7-2,CASSLGWQGATEAFF,TGTGCCAGCAGCTTAGGATGGCAGGGGGCTACTGAAGCTTTCTTT
TRBJ2-2,15,.,TRBD1,TRBV5-1,CASSSRQGNTGELFF,TGCGCCAGCAGCTCCAGACAGGGGAACACCGGGGAGCTGTTTTTT
TRBJ2-7,15,.,TRBD1,TRBV11-2,CASSFGTGGSYEQYF,TGTGCCAGCAGCTTCGGGACAGGGGGTTCGTACGAGCAGTACTTC
TRBJ1-2,15,.,.,TRBV14,CASSRGSPPYYGYTF,TGTGCCAGCAGCCGCGGCAGTCCGCCCTATTATGGCTACACCTTC
TRBJ1-2,14,.,.,TRBV6-5,CASSTSQGNYGYTF,TGTGCCAGCAGTACTAGTCAGGGGAACTATGGCTACACCTTC
TRBJ1-5,15,.,.,TRBV7-2,CASSYYRSFNQPQHF,TGTGCCAGCAGTTATTACAGGTCTTTCAATCAGCCCCAGCATTTT
TRBJ2-3,15,.,.,TRBV19,CASSAGQTSTDTQYF,TGTGCCAGTAGTGCGGGACAGACTAGCACAGATACGCAGTATTTT
TRBJ1-3,15,once,.,TRBV28,CASSLHSRSGNTIYF,TGTGCCAGCAGTTTACACAGTCGCTCTGGAAACACCATATATTTT
TRBJ1-5,17,few,.,TRBV9,CASREGWSSRDCQPQHF,TGTGCCAGCAGGGAGGGTTGGTCATCCCGCGATTGTCAGCCCCAGCATTTT
TRBJ1-5,15,.,.,TRBV10-3,CAISESEYSNQPQHF,TGTGCCATCAGTGAGTCGGAGTATAGCAATCAGCCCCAGCATTTT
TRBJ2-3,18,.,.,TRBV4-3,CASSQDIADTYSTDTQYF,TGCGCCAGCAGCCAAGATATTGCGGACACGTATAGCACAGATACGCAGTATTTT
TRBJ2-2,13,.,TRBD1,TRBV27,CASSAAGGGELFF,TGTGCCAGCAGTGCCGCAGGGGGCGGGGAGCTGTTTTTT
TRBJ1-4,14,.,.,TRBV11-3,CASSPRGGHEKLFF,TGTGCCAGCAGCCCACGGGGGGGGCATGAAAAACTGTTTTTT
TRBJ1-1,13,.,.,TRBV6-5,CASSYDADTEAFF,TGTGCCAGCAGTTACGATGCGGACACTGAAGCTTTCTTT
TRBJ2-7,13,.,.,TRBV15,CATSTNTGYEQYF,TGTGCCACCAGCACAAACACGGGCTACGAGCAGTACTTC
TRBJ2-7,15,.,.,TRBV18,CASSASRGWDYEQYF,TGTGCCAGCTCGGCATCTCGGGGGTGGGACTACGAGCAGTACTTC
TRBJ2-5,15,.,TRBD1,TRBV18,CASSVATGDYETQYF,TGTGCCAGCTCAGTAGCGACAGGGGATTACGAGACCCAGTACTTC
TRBJ2-4,13,.,.,TRBV7-2,CASSSQGPSSQYF,TGTGCCAGCAGCTCCCAGGGCCCAAGTTCTCAGTACTTC
TRBJ1-1,16,.,TRBD1,TRBV11-3,CASSSLPGQGYTEAFF,TGTGCCAGCAGCTCACTCCCGGGACAGGGTTACACTGAAGCTTTCTTT
TRBJ2-1,15,.,.,TRBV2,CASSEWGRGYNEQFF,TGTGCCAGCAGTGAATGGGGGCGCGGCTACAATGAGCAGTTCTTC
TRBJ2-5,10,.,.,TRBV20-1,CSARQETQYF,TGCAGTGCTCGCCAAGAGACCCAGTACTTC
TRBJ1-4,11,.,.,TRBV11-3,CASSRGDELFF,TGTGCCAGCAGCAGGGGTGACGAACTGTTTTTT
TRBJ1-2,12,.,TRBD1,TRBV7-8,CASSPTGYGYTF,TGTGCCAGCAGCCCGACAGGGTATGGCTACACCTTC
TRBJ1-6,16,.,TRBD1,TRBV19,CASSPRTRGYNSPLHF,TGTGCCAGTAGTCCAAGAACCAGGGGGTATAATTCACCCCTCCACTTT
TRBJ1-6,16,.,TRBD1,TRBV6-5,CASSWGQGSYNSPLHF,TGTGCCAGCAGTTGGGGACAGGGCTCCTATAATTCACCCCTCCACTTT